This TCR beta chain was recovered during a study of shared clonotypes between healthy human individuals. Study-wide points: Rarefaction curves obtained for sorted subsets showed sequencing incomplete despite large depth.

Note on this clone: The antigen is undetermined.

This CDR3 is built from 15 residues. Trimming shortened V by 4 bases and J by 0 bases, and 13 bases separated the two germline ends. Germline V gene lookup returns CDR1 MNHEY and CDR2 SMNVEV (reference sequence). Clones were read by immunoSEQ multiplex PCR, and TCRdb kept only the in-frame ones, dropping some. The sample includes millions of clones, around nine tenths seen only once; the top ten take 0.11% to 0.15%. The rearrangement joins TRBV27 to TRBJ2-7, with a weak D call TRBD1 (6 bases). Sequencing was carried out using naive CD4+ T cells sorted from blood. As to subset: CD45RA+ positively selected. The clonotype originates from a man in his late teens or twenties in good health. CDR3 in DNA: TGTGCCAGCAGTTGGCAGGGGTACCCCTCCTACGAGCAGTACTTC. Its translation is CASSWQGYPSYEQYF.